The sequence of this T cell receptor beta chain was determined in a study of glioma-infiltrating T cells after dendritic cell vaccination (dated by TCRdb to 2016 to 2017). Broadly, across the study: The cohort comprised about 15 glioblastoma patients from Phase I and II dendritic cell vaccination trials, 9 newly diagnosed and 6 with recurrent disease. Tumor-infiltrating lymphocyte content was quantified and tumor and blood repertoires were compared in dendritic cell-vaccinated glioblastoma patients by deep sequencing of TCR beta CDR3 regions. Between about 2002 and 2013, patients were given autologous tumor lysate-pulsed dendritic cell vaccination. Each patient got three intradermal injections of the dendritic cell vaccine, spaced at biweekly intervals, in the arm below the axilla. Survival after dendritic cell vaccination was correlated with TCR sequencing metrics such as TIL content and the overlap between tumor and blood repertoires. To make the vaccine, monocyte-derived dendritic cells were cultured for under 9 days with IL-4 and GM-CSF and then pulsed overnight with autologous tumor lysate. General conclusions and limits of the study: After dendritic cell vaccination, a higher estimated pretreatment TIL content predicted longer time to progression and longer overall survival. The cohort was small and heterogeneous, only a few patients had full blood and tumor sets, and even fewer had initial-recurrent tumor pairs. The response model built on TCR overlap across three groups was characterized as speculative, with prospective validation still needed. No direct relationship between TCR clonality and survival was found, suggesting a diverse polyclonal response may matter.

Concerning this clone: It lacks a known antigen. Base qualities are not provided; no much larger clone lies one nucleotide away.

Using the immunoSEQ assay, TCRB CDR3 regions were amplified from roughly 2.2 micrograms of genomic DNA, or from all available DNA when less than that was on hand. The multiplex PCR relied on 60 forward primers for TCR V beta segments and 13 reverse primers for J beta segments. To estimate reads per starting template, synthetic control templates were spiked into each sample at limiting dilution. The Illumina HiSeq System generated sequencing reads of 87 bp. Turning to the authors' computational methods: PCR and sequencing errors were removed by merging closely related sequences with a nearest neighbor algorithm. TCR overlap was measured as the percentage of unique tumor TCR beta sequences also present in the same patient's peripheral blood. The table comes from immuneACCESS by way of TCRdb, which keeps in-frame sequences with V and J called. Part of the clones is missing from these tables; in studies checked, under half for an unresolved V gene and the rest for unknown reasons. The V and J calls and clone size come from that table; D and trimming were worked out from the DNA. A total of about 92,000 clones appear in this sample, 65% to 90% of them only once. The ten largest clonotypes hold approximately 14% of the sample.

Selection of patients required sufficient residual fresh-frozen tumor tissue and over two years of available survival data. None of the glioblastoma patients carried an isocitrate dehydrogenase mutation, although molecular status otherwise varied. PBMC were collected before vaccination, two weeks after the third vaccination, and at tumor progression if tumor progression occurred. The Qiagen DNeasy Blood extraction Kit was used to extract genomic DNA. The V end gives up 6 bases and the J end 8 bases, leaving 16 bases in the junction not matched to a gene. CDR1 and CDR2 (KGHSH, LQKENI) derive from the germline V gene. The CDR3 numbers 16 residues from cysteine through phenylalanine. Solely the CDR3 DNA is kept, with 48 bases framed from the first base.

The receptor comes from a human donor with glioblastoma. This specimen was blood, taken before dendritic cell vaccination. The V and J genes are TRBV18 and TRBJ1-5; TRBD1 aligns with 7 central bases. The CDR3 protein: CASSPDRDREYEPQHF. Read as DNA, the sequence is TGTGCCAGCTCGCCAGACAGGGACAGAGAGTATGAGCCCCAGCATTTT.